A selection of T cell receptor beta chains follows, all from one sample in a study of preoperative IRX-2 immunotherapy in early breast cancer. The method was immunoSEQ multiplex PCR; TCRdb's version includes in-frame clones alone and lacks a portion of them. Of 7,000 to 9,000 clones in the sample, about 84% were seen once. Material: tumor tissue, obtained after IRX-2 immunotherapy. All receptors come from a human donor with breast cancer. Both conserved end residues are part of each CDR3. The D gene is left open where the match is weak. Some rows mark clone size as missing; the rest say once, few, many or name a class of expanded clone.

clone size | D gene | J gene | V gene | CDR3 DNA | CDR3 protein
medium-sized | - | TRBJ1-1 | TRBV28 | TGTGCCAGCAGTTTAGTACGGACTGAAGCTTTCTTT | CASSLVRTEAFF
- | - | TRBJ1-1 | TRBV6-8 | TGTGCCAGCAGCCCCCTCCGTTTGGGGGGGACCAACACTGAAGCTTTCTTT | CASSPLRLGGTNTEAFF
- | TRBD1 | TRBJ2-2 | TRBV6-8 | TGTGCCAGCAGTAGGGACAGGGCGAACACCGGGGAGCTGTTTTTT | CASSRDRANTGELFF
- | - | TRBJ2-1 | TRBV7-7 | TGTGCCAGCAGAGTTACCGGGACTGACTACAATGAGCAGTTCTTC | CASRVTGTDYNEQFF
- | TRBD2 | TRBJ2-3 | TRBV28 | TGTGCCAGCAGACCACACGGACTAGGATCTTTCACTACGCAGTATTTT | CASRPHGLGSFTTQYF
- | TRBD1 | TRBJ1-2 | TRBV6-8 | TGTGCCAGCAGGACAGGGATCAGCGGCTATGGCTACACCTTC | CASRTGISGYGYTF
once | TRBD1 | TRBJ2-7 | TRBV11-3 | TGTGCCAGCAGCTGGAAAAGGACAGGGTCCGAGCAGTACTTC | CASSWKRTGSEQYF
- | - | TRBJ2-7 | TRBV18 | TGTGCCAGCTCACGAGGAGGCTCCTACGAGCAGTACTTC | CASSRGGSYEQYF
- | TRBD1 | TRBJ2-1 | TRBV5-1 | TGCGCCAGCAGCGAATCGGGACAGGGGTTAAACAATGAGCAGTTCTTC | CASSESGQGLNNEQFF
- | - | TRBJ2-3 | TRBV30 | TGTGCCTGGGGACTTAAGGATACGCAGTATTTT | CAWGLKDTQYF
- | - | TRBJ2-1 | TRBV6-8 | TGTGCCATCAGGGGAGCCGAGAGCACAAATGAGCAGTTCTTC | CAIRGAESTNEQFF
few | - | TRBJ1-6 | TRBV6-8 | TGTGCCAGCCTGCTCACGTCTGGGAATTCACCCCTCCACTTT | CASLLTSGNSPLHF
few | - | TRBJ2-2 | TRBV4-1 | TGCGCCAGCAGCCAAGAAAGTGCAGGGGCCGGGGAGCTGTTTTTT | CASSQESAGAGELFF
- | - | TRBJ1-2 | TRBV18 | TGTGCCAGCTCACCTACAAAACAGTATGGCTACACCTTC | CASSPTKQYGYTF
- | - | TRBJ2-1 | TRBV5-1 | TGCGCCAGCAGCTTGGAAGACGGGGGTTGGGATGAGCAGTTCTTC | CASSLEDGGWDEQFF
once | TRBD1 | TRBJ2-1 | TRBV11-3 | TGTGCCAGCCACCGGACAGGGGCTGCCAATGAGCAGTTCTTC | CASHRTGAANEQFF
- | TRBD2 | TRBJ2-3 | TRBV7-7 | TGTGCCAGCAGCTTGTCGTTTAGCGGGGCCATCACAGATACGCAGTATTTT | CASSLSFSGAITDTQYF
few | - | TRBJ2-7 | TRBV11-3 | TGTGCCAGCAGCTTTAGGGATGGTGGGTACGAGCAGTACTTC | CASSFRDGGYEQYF
- | - | TRBJ2-1 | TRBV7-4 | TGTGCCAGCAAACAGGATTCCTACAATGAGCAGTTCTTC | CASKQDSYNEQFF
- | TRBD1 | TRBJ1-1 | TRBV30 | TGTGCCTGGTTCTCGGGACAGTCTAACACTGAAGCTTTCTTT | CAWFSGQSNTEAFF
- | TRBD2 | TRBJ2-5 | TRBV7-4 | TGTGCCAGCAGCGCGACAGCGGGGGGGCGAGAGACCCAGTACTTC | CASSATAGGRETQYF
once | - | TRBJ1-1 | TRBV7-4 | TGTGCCAGCAGCGACAGTACAAACACTGAAGCTTTCTTT | CASSDSTNTEAFF
- | - | TRBJ1-1 | TRBV11-3 | TGTGCCAGCAGCTCCAACCAGGGTAACACTGAAGCTTTCTTT | CASSSNQGNTEAFF
- | - | TRBJ1-1 | TRBV28 | TGTGCCAGCAGTTCCCCGGGACTGAACACTGAAGCTTTCTTT | CASSSPGLNTEAFF
- | TRBD2 | TRBJ2-1 | TRBV18 | TGTGCCAGCTCACCGGGACTAGCGGGGAGGATGCAGTTCTTC | CASSPGLAGRMQFF
- | - | TRBJ1-5 | TRBV18 | TGTGCCAGCTCGTCGGGCGTGGATCAGCCCCAGCATTTT | CASSSGVDQPQHF
- | TRBD1 | TRBJ2-1 | TRBV15 | TGTGCCAGCAGCTTAACACAGGGGGCGAGGGCTGAGCAGTTCTTC | CASSLTQGARAEQFF
- | - | TRBJ1-2 | TRBV18 | TGTGCCAGCTCACCGTCCTCAGGGGACCTCGGTAATGGTGGCTACACCTTC | CASSPSSGDLGNGGYTF
- | TRBD2 | TRBJ2-3 | TRBV19 | TGTGCCAGTAGACTAGCGGGAGATACGCAGTATTTT | CASRLAGDTQYF
few | TRBD2 | TRBJ2-7 | TRBV11-3 | TGTGCCAGCAGTTCGACTAGCGGGACCCACTACGAGCAGTACTTC | CASSSTSGTHYEQYF
- | - | TRBJ1-5 | TRBV10-2 | TGCGCCAGCAGTTCAAGGGGGGGATATAGCAATCAGCCCCAGCATTTT | CASSSRGGYSNQPQHF
medium-sized | - | TRBJ1-2 | TRBV11-3 | TGTGCCAGCAGCTTACAGGGGTTCCCTTATGGCTACACCTTC | CASSLQGFPYGYTF
- | - | TRBJ2-2 | TRBV18 | TGTGCCAGCTCACCAAGGCCGGGGGCGCGCACCGGGGAGCTGTTTTTT | CASSPRPGARTGELFF
- | - | TRBJ1-5 | TRBV4-1 | TGCGCCAGCAGCCAAGACACAGCCTACGATAATCAGCCCCAGCATTTT | CASSQDTAYDNQPQHF
- | - | TRBJ2-7 | TRBV6-8 | TGTGCCAGCAGTTTCAAGGCGGGCCCCTACGAGCAGTACTTC | CASSFKAGPYEQYF
- | - | TRBJ2-7 | TRBV30 | TGTGCCTGGAGCAGGACGGTCCGGGGGTACGAGCAGTACTTC | CAWSRTVRGYEQYF
- | - | TRBJ1-1 | TRBV28 | TGTGGATCGTCGCAGGGGTCAACGCAGAACACTGAAGCTTTCTTT | CGSSQGSTQNTEAFF
- | - | TRBJ1-6 | TRBV19 | TGTGCCAGTACCTCGAGCCGAAAGAGCTCCTATAATTCACCCCTCCACTTT | CASTSSRKSSYNSPLHF
- | - | TRBJ1-3 | TRBV18 | TGTGCCAGCTCACCATTCCAGGGGTCGAGCTCTGGAAACACCATATATTTT | CASSPFQGSSSGNTIYF
- | - | TRBJ2-2 | TRBV5-1 | TGCGCCAGCAGCCCCTTGTTAGAAACCGGGGAGCTGTTTTTT | CASSPLLETGELFF
- | - | TRBJ2-4 | TRBV7-1 | TGTGCCAGCAGCTTGGAGGGACACGCAGCCAAAAACATTCAGTACTTC | CASSLEGHAAKNIQYF
few | - | TRBJ1-2 | TRBV1 | TGCGCCAGCAGCCAAGATATGGCAGGGTTAGACTACACCTTC | CASSQDMAGLDYTF
- | TRBD1 | TRBJ1-1 | TRBV6-8 | TGTGCCAGCAGATTCGCGGGACAGGGTAAATCGGGAGCTTTCTTT | CASRFAGQGKSGAFF
- | TRBD1 | TRBJ1-6 | TRBV6-8 | TGTGCCAGCAGTGTCAACAGGGGACCACCCCTCCACTTT | CASSVNRGPPLHF
- | - | TRBJ1-6 | TRBV6-8 | TGTGCCAGCAGAGGGGACGGCAATTCACCCCTCCACTTT | CASRGDGNSPLHF
- | - | TRBJ2-7 | TRBV28 | TGTGCCAGCAGTTTAGTTAGAGCAGAGCAGTACTTC | CASSLVRAEQYF
- | TRBD1 | TRBJ1-2 | TRBV9 | TGTGCCAGCAGAAGGGACAGGCAATTAGATGGCTACACCTTC | CASRRDRQLDGYTF
- | - | TRBJ1-2 | TRBV6-8 | TGTGCCAGCAGAAGGACCTCGGCCTATGGCTACACCTTC | CASRRTSAYGYTF
- | - | TRBJ1-2 | TRBV30 | TGTGCCTGGAGTGGGATAGGCCACTATGGCTACACCTTC | CAWSGIGHYGYTF
- | - | TRBJ2-3 | TRBV11-3 | TGTGCCAGCAGCCCCGGACAGACTTCCACAGAGGGGCAGTATTTT | CASSPGQTSTEGQYF
- | - | TRBJ1-5 | TRBV18 | TGTGCCAGCTCACCAAAGGAGGTCCCCCAGCCCCAGCATTTT | CASSPKEVPQPQHF
- | - | TRBJ2-5 | TRBV10-2 | TGCGCCAGCAGTGTCGACAGACAAGAGACCCAGTACTTC | CASSVDRQETQYF
once | - | TRBJ1-2 | TRBV28 | TGTGCCAGCAGGTCGGGCACCAACTATGGCTACACCTTC | CASRSGTNYGYTF
- | - | TRBJ1-5 | TRBV12-5 | TGTGCCAGCAACCGACAGACTGGCAATCAGCCCCAGCATTTT | CASNRQTGNQPQHF
few | - | TRBJ1-3 | TRBV5-1 | TGCGCCAGCAGCTTGAGTGGTAGCGGAGGAAACACCATATATTTT | CASSLSGSGGNTIYF